This paragraph reports one T cell receptor beta chain. Its antigen is currently unknown. This sample stems from a study of T-cell memory formation after mild COVID-19. J lost 5 bases, V lost 4 bases, and 10 bases had no gene match. The CDR3 length is 15 residues. Per the germline V gene, CDR1 is SGHRS and CDR2 is YFSETQ. Study observations and caveats: The finding that pre-infection memory included some responding clones suggested that cross-reactive memory joined. Contracting CD4+ clones sat mainly in CM and EM; CD8+ in EMRA.

TCRalpha and TCRbeta libraries used 5'RACE with constant-segment primers and UMIs. TCRdb processed the 5' RACE reads anew with MiXCR; each CDR3 protein has one entry. The sample lists roughly 100,000 distinct CDR3 sequences; about a sixth were seen once. The specimen was PBMCs or a T cell subset sorted from them (not recorded which). This TCR was recovered from an adult woman who had mild COVID-19 (a few samples of this study predate the infection). Cell type and time point are not known. The gene calls are TRBV5-1 and TRBJ2-7, with TRBD1 matching over 9 bases. The CDR3 loop is CASSPGQGLRNEQYF. Written as DNA, the CDR3 is TGCGCCAGCAGCCCGGGACAGGGCCTTAGAAACGAGCAGTACTTC. Based on the CDR3 plus reference TRBV5-1 and TRBJ2-7, the full variable domain is KAGVTQTPRYLIKTRGQQVTLSCSPISGHRSVSWYQQTPGQGLQFLFEYFSETQRNKGNFPGRFSGRQFSNSRSEMNVSTLELGDSALYLCASSPGQGLRNEQYFGPGTRLTVT.